This T cell receptor (delta chain) stems from a study of γδ T cells in repeated Plasmodium falciparum infection. Study information: Each infection was followed by sampling at 21 days, plus baseline and some pre-infection draws.

Both TRG and TRD chains were sequenced from each sorted sample. TCRdb reprocessed the multiplex PCR reads through CATT. The sample consists of about 57,000 delta-chain clones, roughly 1.8% of them appearing once. Germline CDR1 is TSWWSYY and CDR2 is QGS. This CDR3 is 23 amino acids long. Trimming cost V 1 base and J 6 bases; bases outside gene matches: 30. Points on this clone: The amino acid sequence in TCRdb belongs to a much larger clone and departs from this DNA's translation at residue 14, likely a sequencing read error; the sequence shown is translated from the DNA.

Gammadelta T cells were flow-sorted from PBMC into Vgamma9/Vdelta2+ and Vdelta2-negative populations for bulk analysis. This chain joins TRDV1 and TRDJ1; 9 bases are shared with TRDD3. The origin of this receptor is a pool of human donors (malaria-infected and uninfected, not separated). Sequences were obtained from gamma-delta T cells from blood. DNA of the CDR3: TGTGCTCTTGGGGAACCACCCTTCCTCCCCCTACTGGGGGAAACAACCTCCCGGAATAAACTCATCTTT. Its translation: CALGEPPFLPLLGETTSRNKLIF.